This TCR beta chain was profiled in a study of blood T cell repertoires in COVID-19. This CDR3 has 16 residues. V lost 3 bases to trimming and J lost 2 bases; unmatched junction nucleotides: 4. CDR1 and CDR2 from the germline V gene are KGHSH and LQKENI. Method: immunoSEQ multiplex PCR; TCRdb's copy keeps in-frame clones and lacks some. The data contain about 350,000 clones, 87% of them singletons. This receptor was identified in a woman aged 25 to 39 who had recovered from COVID-19. Material for sequencing was PBMCs or T cells enriched from blood (not recorded which). V usage is TRBV18 and J usage is TRBJ1-4, with TRBD1 identical over 9 bases. The CDR3 DNA follows: TGTGCCAGCTCACCCAGGGACAGGGCCACTAATGAAAAACTGTTTTTT. Protein sequence: CASSPRDRATNEKLFF.